The subject of this entry is one TCR beta chain. TCRdb redid the calling of the 5' RACE reads with MiXCR, one entry per CDR3 protein. This table holds about 200,000 distinct CDR3 sequences, about 10% found once. V lost 4 bases and J lost 4, with 11 bases in between. The CDR3 spans 13 residues. Germline V CDR1 and CDR2: SGHRS, YFSETQ. The data were obtained in a study of identical twins. Sequenced sample: memory T cells sorted from blood. The sequence came from a man between 50 and 59 years old in good health. V and J are TRBV5-1 and TRBJ1-2, with unresolved D. CDR3 DNA sequence: TGCGCCAGCAGCGGCGACTGGTTCTATGGCTACACCTTC. Protein sequence: CASSGDWFYGYTF.